This T cell receptor (beta chain) was obtained from a study of shared clonotypes between healthy human individuals. Naive CD8 cells comprised CD45RO-negative, CCR7-positively selected cells, excluding terminally differentiated effector memory CD45RA+ cells. The assay was immunoSEQ multiplex PCR, and TCRdb's table has in-frame clones only and misses some. The sample includes 2 million to 2.5 million clones, about 95% of them seen just once. Study-wide points: Rarefaction revealed incomplete sorted-subset sequencing despite large depth. Naive subsets, compared against memory subsets, generally had larger estimated richness values. Generation probability values for non-shared clonotypes were lower than those for clonotypes shared by all four donors.

Comment on this clone: The antigen is not known.

Trimming pared 7 bases from V and 2 bases from J, leaving 13 bases between. The CDR3 has 14 residues. Germline CDR1 reads SGHNT; CDR2 reads YYREEE (reference sequence). The sequencing input was naive CD8+ T cells sorted from blood. The source of this sequence is a man between 18 and 29 years old in good health. The V call is TRBV5-4, the J call TRBJ1-3; D possibly corresponds to TRBD1 (5 bases). The CDR3, as DNA: TGTGCCAGCGCGGAGGGGTCGGCTGGAAACACCATATATTTT. It is translated as CASAEGSAGNTIYF.